This entry describes one T cell receptor beta chain. The antigen remains undetermined. This specimen belongs to a study of cytotoxic CD8 clonotypes in ibrutinib-treated CLL. Study-wide results and caveats: Clonality increased with ibrutinib response but returned toward baseline at progression. Against age-matched healthy donors, baseline clonality ran higher and tracked circulating CD8+ T-cell counts.

V lost 2 bases and J lost 2; bases outside the gene matches: 3. Germline V lookup: CDR1 MGHDK, CDR2 SYGVNS. CDR3 size: 16 residues. The planned depth of sequencing spanned 1 in 200,000 to 1 in 1 million T cells. Sequenced by immunoSEQ multiplex PCR; TCRdb stores in-frame clones only, minus some. The repertoire includes 6,000 to 8,500 clones, more than 60% of them detected once, and approximately 3.9% sits in the top ten. The rearrangement links TRBV25-1 to TRBJ1-5, with 10 bases lining up with TRBD1. The TCR originated in a human donor with chronic lymphocytic leukemia. Material: PBMCs, obtained before ibrutinib treatment. CDR3: CASSEAGTGGNQPQHF. Here the CDR3 DNA reads TGTGCCAGCAGTGAAGCCGGGACAGGGGGCAATCAGCCCCAGCATTTT.